This T cell receptor beta chain was obtained from a study of PD-L1 blockade in urothelial cancer. Study observations and caveats: Blood TCR clonality below the median before treatment was a predictor of better survival.

With respect to this clone: Its antigen is as yet unknown.

Generated by immunoSEQ multiplex PCR, the TCRdb table keeps only in-frame clones and is missing some. The sample lists about 28,000 clones, 80% to 85% occurring once. The CDR3 loop spans 15 amino acids. CDR1 and CDR2 from the germline V gene are SGHVS and FQNEAQ. V was clipped by 3 bases and J by 0 bases, with 9 bases between them. The TCR was taken from a man aged 50-60 years with urothelial cancer. Source: PBMCs, taken around atezolizumab (anti-PD-L1) treatment. The chain has TRBV7-8 and TRBJ1-5; unclear D gene. CDR3 DNA: TGTGCCAGCAGCTTTGAGGACTATAGCAATCAGCCCCAGCATTTT. Translation gives CASSFEDYSNQPQHF.